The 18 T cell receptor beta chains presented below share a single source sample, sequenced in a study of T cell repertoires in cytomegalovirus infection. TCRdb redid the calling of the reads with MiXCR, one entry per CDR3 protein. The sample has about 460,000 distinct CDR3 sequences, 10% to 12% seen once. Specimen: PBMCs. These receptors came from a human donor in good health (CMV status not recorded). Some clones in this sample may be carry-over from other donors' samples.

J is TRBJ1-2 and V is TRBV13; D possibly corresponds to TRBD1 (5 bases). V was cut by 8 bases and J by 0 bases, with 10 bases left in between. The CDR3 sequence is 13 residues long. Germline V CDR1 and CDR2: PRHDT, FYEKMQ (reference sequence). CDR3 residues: CASGAGTNYGYTF. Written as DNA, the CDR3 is TGTGCCAGCGGGGCAGGGACTAACTATGGCTACACCTTC. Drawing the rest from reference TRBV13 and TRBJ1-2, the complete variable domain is AAGVIQSPRHLIKEKRETATLKCYPIPRHDTVYWYQQGPGQDPQFLISFYEKMQSDKGSIPDRFSAQQFSDYHSELNMSSLELGDSALYFCASGAGTNYGYTFGSGTRLTVV.

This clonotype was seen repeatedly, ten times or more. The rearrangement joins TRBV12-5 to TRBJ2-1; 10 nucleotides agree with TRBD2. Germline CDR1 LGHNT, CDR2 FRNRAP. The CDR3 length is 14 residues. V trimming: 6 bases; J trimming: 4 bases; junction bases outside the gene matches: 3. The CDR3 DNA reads TGTGCTAGTGGCCCTAGCGGGGGTTACAATGAGCAGTTCTTC. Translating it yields CASGPSGGYNEQFF.

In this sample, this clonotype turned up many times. As DNA, the CDR3 is TGTGCCAGCAGCGCTAACCGGGGCACCGGGGAGCTGTTTTTT. This encodes CASSANRGTGELFF. The V gene is TRBV7-2, the J gene TRBJ2-2, with a weak D call TRBD2 (5 bases). The CDR3 spans 14 residues. V was trimmed by 5 bases and J by 4 bases, leaving 11 bases between them. The germline V gene has CDR1 SGHTA and CDR2 FQGNSA.

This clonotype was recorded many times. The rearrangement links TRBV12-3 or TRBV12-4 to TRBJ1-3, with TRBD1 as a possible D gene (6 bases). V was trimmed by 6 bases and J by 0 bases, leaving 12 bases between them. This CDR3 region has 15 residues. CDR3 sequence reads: CASSLMTGSGNTIYF. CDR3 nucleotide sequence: TGTGCCAGCAGCTTGATGACAGGCTCTGGAAACACCATATATTTT.

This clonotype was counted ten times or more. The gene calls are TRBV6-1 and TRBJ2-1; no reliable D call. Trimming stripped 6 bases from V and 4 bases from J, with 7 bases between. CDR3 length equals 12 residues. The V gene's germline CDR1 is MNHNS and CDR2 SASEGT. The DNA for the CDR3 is TGTGCCAGCAGAAGTCATTACAATGAGCAGTTCTTC. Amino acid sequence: CASRSHYNEQFF.

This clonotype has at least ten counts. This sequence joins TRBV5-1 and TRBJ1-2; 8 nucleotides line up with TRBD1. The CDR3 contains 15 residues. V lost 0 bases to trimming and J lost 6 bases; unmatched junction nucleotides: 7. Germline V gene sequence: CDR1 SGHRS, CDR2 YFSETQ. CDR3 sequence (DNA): TGCGCCAGCAGCTTGGAGGCAGGGGGCGCGGATGGCTACACCTTC. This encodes CASSLEAGGADGYTF.

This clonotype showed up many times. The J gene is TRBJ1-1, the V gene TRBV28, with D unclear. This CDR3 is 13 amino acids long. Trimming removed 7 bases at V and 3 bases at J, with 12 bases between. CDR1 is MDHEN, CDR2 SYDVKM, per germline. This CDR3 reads CASKVGSDTEAFF. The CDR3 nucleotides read TGTGCCAGCAAGGTGGGGTCGGACACTGAAGCTTTCTTT.

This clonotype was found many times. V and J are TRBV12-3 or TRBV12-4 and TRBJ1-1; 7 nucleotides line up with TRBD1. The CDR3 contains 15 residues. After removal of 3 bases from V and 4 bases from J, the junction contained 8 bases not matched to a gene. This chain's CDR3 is CASSFSPYRGTEAFF. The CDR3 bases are TGTGCCAGCAGTTTCTCCCCATACAGGGGCACTGAAGCTTTCTTT.

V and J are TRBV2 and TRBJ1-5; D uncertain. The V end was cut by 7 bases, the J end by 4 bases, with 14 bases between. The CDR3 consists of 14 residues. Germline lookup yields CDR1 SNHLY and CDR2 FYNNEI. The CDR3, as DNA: TGTGCCAGCACGGCTGGCAGGTCTAATCAGCCCCAGCATTTT. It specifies CASTAGRSNQPQHF.

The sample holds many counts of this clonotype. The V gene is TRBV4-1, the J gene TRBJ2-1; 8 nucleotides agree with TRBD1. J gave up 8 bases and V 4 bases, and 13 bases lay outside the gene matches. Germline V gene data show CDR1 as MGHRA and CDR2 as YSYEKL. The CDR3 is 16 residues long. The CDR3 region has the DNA TGCGCCAGCAGCCCGTTAGGGACAGGACTGTCCCATGAGCAGTTCTTC. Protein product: CASSPLGTGLSHEQFF.

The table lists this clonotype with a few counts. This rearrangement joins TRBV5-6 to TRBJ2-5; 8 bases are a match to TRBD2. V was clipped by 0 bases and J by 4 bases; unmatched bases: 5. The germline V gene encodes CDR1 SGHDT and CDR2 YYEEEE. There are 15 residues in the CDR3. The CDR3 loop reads CASSLGLASGETQYF. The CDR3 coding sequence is TGTGCCAGCAGCTTGGGACTAGCGTCAGGAGAGACCCAGTACTTC.

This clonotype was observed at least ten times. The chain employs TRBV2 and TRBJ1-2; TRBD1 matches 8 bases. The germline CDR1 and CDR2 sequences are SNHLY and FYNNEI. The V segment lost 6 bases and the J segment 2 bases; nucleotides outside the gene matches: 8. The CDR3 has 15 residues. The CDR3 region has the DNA TGTGCCAGCAGAGACAGGGGCCGTGCCAACTATGGCTACACCTTC. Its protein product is CASRDRGRANYGYTF.

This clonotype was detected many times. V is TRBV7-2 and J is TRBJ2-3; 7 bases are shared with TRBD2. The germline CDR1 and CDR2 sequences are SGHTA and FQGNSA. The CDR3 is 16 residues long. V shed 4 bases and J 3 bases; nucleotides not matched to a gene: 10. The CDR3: CASSSAGLGLTDTQYF. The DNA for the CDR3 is TGTGCCAGCAGCTCAGCGGGACTGGGACTTACAGATACGCAGTATTTT. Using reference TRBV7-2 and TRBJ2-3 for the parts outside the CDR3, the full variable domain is GAGVSQSPSNKVTEKGKDVELRCDPISGHTALYWYRQSLGQGLEFLIYFQGNSAPDKSGLPSDRFSAERTGGSVSTLTIQRTQQEDSAVYLCASSSAGLGLTDTQYFGPGTRLTVL.

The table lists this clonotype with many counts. CDR3 in DNA: TGTGCGGCCGGCGGGAGTTCCTACGAGCAGTACTTC. This codes for CAAGGSSYEQYF. V usage is TRBV10-3 and J usage is TRBJ2-7; 7 bases fit TRBD2. The germline V gene has CDR1 ENHRY and CDR2 SYGVKD. The CDR3 length is 12 residues.

As DNA, the CDR3 is TGCAGTGCTAGAGATCCTAGCCCCGTATCTTACGAGCAGTACTTC. Its protein is CSARDPSPVSYEQYF. The chain combines TRBV20-1 with TRBJ2-7, with TRBD2 as a possible D gene (5 bases). Germline CDR1 is DFQATT and CDR2 is SNEGSKA (reference sequence). Trimming shortened V by 0 bases and J by 4 bases, and 16 bases separated the two germline ends. CDR3 length equals 15 residues.

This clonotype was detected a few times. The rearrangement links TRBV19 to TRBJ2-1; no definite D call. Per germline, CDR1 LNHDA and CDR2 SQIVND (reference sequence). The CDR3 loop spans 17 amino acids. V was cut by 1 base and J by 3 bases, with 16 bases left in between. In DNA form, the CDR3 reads TGTGCCAGTAGTATAGGGCCAGGTCCTAAGCGCTACAATGAGCAGTTCTTC. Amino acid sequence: CASSIGPGPKRYNEQFF.

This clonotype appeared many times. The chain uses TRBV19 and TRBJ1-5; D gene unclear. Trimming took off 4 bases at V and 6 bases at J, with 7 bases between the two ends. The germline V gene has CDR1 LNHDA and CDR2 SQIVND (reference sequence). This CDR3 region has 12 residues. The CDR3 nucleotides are TGTGCCAGTAGTAGGGAGATTCAGCCCCAGCATTTT. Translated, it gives CASSREIQPQHF.

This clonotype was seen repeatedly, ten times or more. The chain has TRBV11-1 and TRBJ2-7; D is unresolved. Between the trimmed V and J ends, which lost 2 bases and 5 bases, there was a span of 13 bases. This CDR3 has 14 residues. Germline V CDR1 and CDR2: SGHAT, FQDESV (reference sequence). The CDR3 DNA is TGTGCCAGCAGCTTAATTGTAAAACCTCACGAGCAGTACTTC. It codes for CASSLIVKPHEQYF.